These 18 T cell receptor beta chains were all obtained from the same sample, sequenced in a study of T cells after posttransplantation cyclophosphamide. Method: immunoSEQ multiplex PCR; TCRdb's copy keeps in-frame clones and lacks some. Recorded here are approximately 39,000 clones, none singletons. What was sequenced was PBMCs. Receptor source: a girl aged 5 to 17 in good health, CMV-negative, and a related stem cell transplant donor.

This clone occurred many times. The J gene is TRBJ1-2, the V gene TRBV10-3; D unclear. This CDR3 region has 13 residues. V was shortened by 7 bases and J by 2 bases, with 11 bases between the two germline ends. The germline V gene encodes CDR1 ENHRY and CDR2 SYGVKD. The CDR3: CAITRTENYGYTF. The CDR3 DNA reads as TGTGCCATCACCCGAACCGAGAACTATGGCTACACCTTC.

This clone was recorded at least ten times. The V gene is TRBV10-3, the J gene TRBJ2-5; 9 bases agree with TRBD1. This CDR3 contains 15 residues. V lost 2 bases and J lost 5; bases outside the gene matches: 6. Germline CDR1 is ENHRY and CDR2 is SYGVKD. The DNA of the CDR3 is TGTGCCATCAGTGAGGGGACAGGGACATGGGAGACCCAGTACTTC. This gives the protein CAISEGTGTWETQYF.

This rearrangement joins TRBV5-4 to TRBJ2-7; TRBD2 agrees at 7 bases. Germline V gene lookup returns CDR1 SGHNT and CDR2 YYREEE (reference sequence). V trimming: 5 bases; J trimming: 0 bases; junction bases outside the gene matches: 5. The CDR3 extends over 14 amino acids. The CDR3 nucleotides are TGTGCCAGCAGTACGGGACTAAGCTCCTACGAGCAGTACTTC. It is translated as CASSTGLSSYEQYF.

This clone was seen repeatedly, ten times or more. DNA of the CDR3: TGTGCCAGCAGCACCCGACAGGCCCCGATGAACACTGAAGCTTTCTTT. Protein: CASSTRQAPMNTEAFF. The rearrangement uses TRBV13 and TRBJ1-1; a possible D gene is TRBD1 (6 bases). The CDR3 runs 16 residues. The germline V gene has CDR1 PRHDT and CDR2 FYEKMQ (reference sequence). V was cut by 5 bases and J by 0 bases, with 16 bases left in between.

This clone was counted only a few times. A read error is possible here, since a much larger clone lies one base away. The CDR3 region is CASSLTQVTNEQYF. The CDR3 DNA follows: TGTGCCAGCAGCTTAACGCAGGTAACGAACGAGCAGTACTTC. This chain uses TRBV7-3 with TRBJ2-7; D not resolved. Trimming removed 0 bases at V and 5 bases at J, with 11 bases between. Germline CDR1 SGHTA, CDR2 FQGTGA. This CDR3 comprises 14 residues.

The chain is built from TRBV6-5 and TRBJ2-7; 7 bases align to TRBD1. Germline trimming cut 7 bases from V and 0 bases from J; bases unmatched to any gene: 3. CDR1 is MNHEY, CDR2 SVGAGI, per germline. The CDR3 is made up of 13 amino acids. The DNA of the CDR3 is TGTGCCAGCATTAACAGGGGCTCCTACGAGCAGTACTTC. It codes for CASINRGSYEQYF.

This clone was observed many times. CDR3 coding DNA: TGTGCCAGCAGTAAACAGGGGGCGCCTGAAAAACTGTTTTTT. It is translated as CASSKQGAPEKLFF. The rearrangement links TRBV6-6 to TRBJ1-4; TRBD1 agrees at 9 bases. The CDR3 spans 14 residues. Trimming at V came to 5 bases and at J to 7 bases, leaving 5 bases not matched to a gene. The germline V gene has CDR1 MNHNY and CDR2 SVGAGI (reference sequence).

The chain has TRBV6-5 and TRBJ2-5; D not resolved. Germline CDR1 reads MNHEY; CDR2 reads SVGAGI. Trimming pared 7 bases from V and 4 bases from J, leaving 10 bases between. The CDR3 length is 12 residues. The CDR3 region is CASTHSGETQYF. The DNA for the CDR3 is TGTGCCAGCACCCACAGTGGAGAGACCCAGTACTTC.

Many counts were recorded for this clone. This chain uses TRBV27 with TRBJ2-7, with 12 bases lining up with TRBD2. Losses at the gene ends were 3 bases for V and 4 bases for J; bases not matched to a gene: 10. Germline V gene lookup returns CDR1 MNHEY and CDR2 SMNVEV (reference sequence). The CDR3 loop spans 17 amino acids. CDR3 region: CASSFRLAGEDGYEQYF. The DNA of the CDR3 is TGTGCCAGCAGTTTCCGACTAGCGGGAGAAGATGGGTACGAGCAGTACTTC.

This clone was found many times. This rearrangement joins TRBV5-6 to TRBJ2-7; 7 positions agree with TRBD1. CDR1 and CDR2 from the germline V gene are SGHDT and YYEEEE. Trimming removed 3 bases from V and 2 bases from J; junction bases left unmatched: 8. This CDR3 has 15 amino acids. CDR3 amino acids: CASSYGTDTTYEQYF. As DNA, the CDR3 is TGTGCCAGCAGCTATGGGACAGATACAACCTACGAGCAGTACTTC.

This clone was seen repeatedly, ten times or more. The J gene is TRBJ1-3, the V gene TRBV19; no clear D. V was shortened by 5 bases and J by 8 bases, with 16 bases between the two germline ends. The CDR3 has 14 amino acids. Germline V gene data show CDR1 as LNHDA and CDR2 as SQIVND (reference sequence). This CDR3 reads CASSSGLNGHTIYF. DNA for the CDR3: TGTGCCAGTAGTTCCGGACTGAACGGGCACACCATATATTTT.

This clone was counted between two and nine times. The gene calls are TRBV4-2 and TRBJ2-7, with 9 bases matching TRBD1. Trimming took 4 bases from V and 5 from J; bases not matched to a gene: 15. The CDR3 totals 17 residues. Germline V gene sequence: CDR1 LGHNA, CDR2 YNFKEQ. CDR3 in DNA: TGTGCCAGCAGCCCCGCGAGAGGACAGGGGCGATCCAACGAGCAGTACTTC. Translation gives CASSPARGQGRSNEQYF.

This chain connects TRBV2 to TRBJ2-7, with 7 bases lining up with TRBD1. The CDR3 is 13 residues long. Germline CDR1 reads SNHLY; CDR2 reads FYNNEI. The V and J ends lost 5 bases and 9 bases, in that order; junction bases with no gene match: 10. The CDR3 loop reads CASSRTGEGGQYF. DNA for the CDR3: TGTGCCAGCAGTCGCACAGGGGAAGGCGGGCAGTACTTC.

A few counts support this clone. The chain uses TRBV7-9 and TRBJ1-4; D gene unclear. Trimming took off 11 bases at V and 2 bases at J, with 9 bases between the two ends. Per germline, CDR1 SEHNR and CDR2 FQNEAQ (reference sequence). The CDR3 loop spans 12 amino acids. This CDR3 is CASSSTNEKLFF. The CDR3 nucleotides read TGTGCCTCCTCTAGCACTAATGAAAAACTGTTTTTT.

J is TRBJ1-5 and V is TRBV30, with D possibly matching TRBD1 (5 bases). This CDR3 comprises 15 residues. V was clipped by 1 base and J by 9 bases, with 19 bases between them. Germline assignment: CDR1 GTSNPN and CDR2 SVGIG (reference sequence). CDR3 loop: CAWSATRGWSWPQHF. CDR3 nucleotides: TGTGCCTGGAGTGCTACGCGGGGGTGGAGCTGGCCCCAGCATTTT.

At least ten counts were recorded for this clone. This rearrangement joins TRBV4-2 to TRBJ2-7; D may be TRBD2 (6 bases). Germline V lookup: CDR1 LGHNA, CDR2 YNFKEQ. This CDR3 spans 14 amino acids. Trimming removed 4 bases at V and 5 bases at J, with 15 bases between. This CDR3 is CASSPSVLNDEQYF. Here the CDR3 DNA reads TGTGCCAGCAGCCCTAGCGTTCTTAACGACGAGCAGTACTTC.

This clone was found many times. The V and J genes are TRBV6-5 and TRBJ1-5, with 10 bases lining up with TRBD1. J lost 6 bases, V lost 6 bases, and 8 bases had no gene match. The CDR3 is 15 amino acids. Germline CDR1 MNHEY, CDR2 SVGAGI. CDR3 nucleotide sequence: TGTGCCAGCAGGCCCGGGACAGGGGAAAGTCAGCCCCAGCATTTT. Translated: CASRPGTGESQPQHF.

Many counts were recorded for this clone. This chain uses TRBV5-1 with TRBJ2-1; 10 bases fit TRBD2. With V trimmed by 2 bases and J by 1 base, 3 bases remained unmatched. This CDR3 contains 16 residues. Germline loops: CDR1 SGHRS, CDR2 YFSETQ. The CDR3 loop reads CASSFLSGGSYNEQFF. The CDR3 DNA sequence: TGCGCCAGCAGCTTTCTTAGCGGGGGGTCCTACAATGAGCAGTTCTTC.